This TCR beta chain comes out of a study of blood T cell repertoires in COVID-19. Looking at the study overall: Sites in the United States, Italy and Spain provided acute and convalescent COVID-19 samples.

Trimming removed 6 bases from V and 3 bases from J; junction bases left unmatched: 5. Germline V CDR1 and CDR2: KGHSH, LQKENI. This CDR3 has 14 amino acids. Original methodology: Amplification of reference gene primers provided the estimated nucleated cell counts. Produced via immunoSEQ multiplex PCR; TCRdb's table is partial and in-frame only. D and trimming come from the DNA, and the V and J calls and clone size come from that table. In the table there are about 150,000 clones, roughly 90% of which are singletons. This TCR came from a man between 60 and 75 years old with active or convalescent COVID-19. The chain is built from TRBV18 and TRBJ1-5, with TRBD1 identical over 7 bases. Material: peripheral blood. The CDR3 is CASSRQGDNQPQHF. For the CDR3, the DNA is TGTGCCAGCTCGCGACAGGGCGACAATCAGCCCCAGCATTTT.